This entry features one TCR beta chain sequence. A read error may account for a junction end that differs from germline. The assay ran at deep level. Clones were sequenced by immunoSEQ multiplex PCR, and TCRdb holds only the in-frame ones, with some missing. This sample has fewer than 600,000 clones; 70% to 80% occur once, and the top ten carry 12%. The record originates from a study of shared clonotypes between healthy human individuals. Germline-derived CDR1 and CDR2 are SSHAT and FNYEAQ (reference sequence). The CDR3 sequence is 14 residues long. The study drew its donors from healthy HIV-negative adults without recent acute infections or vaccinations.

The sample comprised PBMCs. The receptor was isolated from a woman in her thirties or forties in good health. Some clones in this sample may be carry-over from other donors' samples. The chain uses TRBV7-7 and TRBJ2-1; unclear D gene. As DNA, the CDR3 is TGTGCCAGCAGCTTAGTGGGAAGGTACAATGAGCAGCTCTTC. Translated: CASSLVGRYNEQLF. Combining the CDR3 with reference TRBV7-7 and TRBJ2-1 gives the whole variable domain GAGVSQSPRYKVTKRGQDVTLRCDPISSHATLYWYQQALGQGPEFLTYFNYEAQPDKSGLPSDRFSAERPEGSISTLTIQRTEQRDSAMYRCASSLVGRYNEQLFGPGTRLTVL.